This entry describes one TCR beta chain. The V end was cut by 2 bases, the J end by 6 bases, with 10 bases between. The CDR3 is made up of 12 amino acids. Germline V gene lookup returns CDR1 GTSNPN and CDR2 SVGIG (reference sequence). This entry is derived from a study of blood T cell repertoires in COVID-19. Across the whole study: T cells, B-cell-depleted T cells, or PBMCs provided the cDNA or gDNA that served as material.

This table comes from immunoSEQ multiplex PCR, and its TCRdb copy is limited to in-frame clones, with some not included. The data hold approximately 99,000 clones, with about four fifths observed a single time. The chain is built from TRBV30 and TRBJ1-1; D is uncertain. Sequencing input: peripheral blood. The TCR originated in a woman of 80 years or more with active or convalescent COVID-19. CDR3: CAWSPQRAEAFF. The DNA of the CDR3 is TGTGCCTGGAGTCCACAGAGGGCTGAAGCTTTCTTT.